The 15 T cell receptor beta chains below all came from one sample that was sequenced in a study of blood T cell repertoires in COVID-19. Profiling relied on immunoSEQ multiplex PCR, and the TCRdb table lists in-frame clones only, not all of them. The data show about 110,000 clones, about 87% seen once. Source material: peripheral blood. The receptors come from a human donor in a cohort sampled during active COVID-19.

This chain uses TRBV9 with TRBJ1-6; TRBD1 matches 10 bases. The CDR3 loop spans 15 amino acids. From germline, CDR1 is SGDLS and CDR2 YYNGEE. The V and J ends lost 5 bases and 6 bases, in that order; junction bases with no gene match: 5. The CDR3: CASSSGTGANSPLHF. The CDR3 DNA follows: TGTGCCAGCAGTTCCGGGACAGGGGCTAATTCACCCCTCCACTTT.

J is TRBJ1-1 and V is TRBV3-1 (or the pseudogene TRBV3-2), with 12 bases fitting TRBD1. Germline V gives CDR1 LGHDT, CDR2 YNNKEL (reference sequence). J was trimmed by 1 base and V by 4 bases; bases with no gene match: 7. The CDR3 has 17 residues. The CDR3 loop reads CASSPGQGADKNTEAFF. Written as DNA, the CDR3 is TGTGCCAGCAGCCCGGGACAGGGGGCGGATAAGAACACTGAAGCTTTCTTT.

The genes are TRBV6-5 and TRBJ2-3, with 9 nucleotides matching TRBD1. Trimming cost V 6 bases and J 3 bases; bases outside gene matches: 7. This CDR3 spans 15 amino acids. Germline assignment: CDR1 MNHEY and CDR2 SVGAGI. CDR3 residues: CASSQRTGATDTQYF. Written as DNA, the CDR3 is TGTGCCAGCAGCCAACGGACAGGGGCAACAGATACGCAGTATTTT.

CDR3 region: CASSQVVGRSHNEQFF. The CDR3 coding sequence is TGTGCCAGCAGCCAAGTAGTCGGGAGATCCCACAATGAGCAGTTCTTC. The chain uses TRBV3-1 (or the pseudogene TRBV3-2) and TRBJ2-1; possible D gene TRBD2, 6 bases. V lost 1 base and J lost 5, with 15 bases in between. The CDR3 is 16 residues long. Germline assignment: CDR1 LGHDT and CDR2 YNNKEL (reference sequence).

The chain employs TRBV5-1 and TRBJ2-3; 8 bases are a match to TRBD1. The trim removed 4 bases at V and 3 bases at J, leaving 4 bases unmatched. The CDR3 has 14 amino acids. Germline CDR1 is SGHRS and CDR2 is YFSETQ. DNA of the CDR3: TGCGCCAGCAGCCAAAGACAGGGGACAGATACGCAGTATTTT. It translates to CASSQRQGTDTQYF.

V is TRBV4-1 and J is TRBJ1-5; D gene ambiguous. Germline assignment: CDR1 MGHRA and CDR2 YSYEKL. The CDR3 extends over 16 amino acids. Trimming took off 4 bases at V and 4 bases at J, with 17 bases between the two ends. The DNA of the CDR3 is TGCGCCAGCAGCCGGGAGGGTGGCAGTTATAATCAGCCCCAGCATTTT. Translated: CASSREGGSYNQPQHF.

This CDR3 is CASSEHSTDTQYF. Written as DNA, the CDR3 is TGTGCCAGCAGTGAACATAGCACAGATACGCAGTATTTT. The rearrangement links TRBV6-1 to TRBJ2-3; D gene uncertain. From germline, CDR1 is MNHNS and CDR2 SASEGT. The V gene lost 2 bases and the J gene lost 0 bases, with 3 bases spanning the gap. The CDR3 is made up of 13 amino acids.

This clone was seen once. The chain carries TRBV24-1 and TRBJ2-3; weak D call: TRBD2 (5 bases). Trimming stripped 5 bases from V and 4 bases from J, with 9 bases between. This CDR3 contains 13 residues. The V gene's germline CDR1 is KGHDR and CDR2 SFDVKD. CDR3 loop: CATSGLIADTQYF. The CDR3 region has the DNA TGTGCCACCAGTGGACTAATAGCAGATACGCAGTATTTT.

The gene calls are TRBV19 and TRBJ2-5; unclear D gene. V gave up 9 bases and J gave up 0 bases, with 11 bases separating them. Germline CDR1 LNHDA, CDR2 SQIVND (reference sequence). The CDR3 extends over 13 amino acids. DNA for the CDR3: TGTGCCAGCCGACTTTTGTACCAAGAGACCCAGTACTTC. This encodes CASRLLYQETQYF.

The chain recombines TRBV7-2 with TRBJ2-2; TRBD2 agrees at 8 bases. The germline V gene encodes CDR1 SGHTA and CDR2 FQGNSA. The V segment lost 4 bases and the J segment 0 bases; nucleotides outside the gene matches: 1. The length of the CDR3 is 15 residues. CDR3 DNA: TGTGCCAGCAGCTCACTAGCGGCGAACACCGGGGAGCTGTTTTTT. It encodes CASSSLAANTGELFF. Drawing the rest from reference TRBV7-2 and TRBJ2-2, the complete variable domain is GAGVSQSPSNKVTEKGKDVELRCDPISGHTALYWYRQSLGQGLEFLIYFQGNSAPDKSGLPSDRFSAERTGGSVSTLTIQRTQQEDSAVYLCASSSLAANTGELFFGEGSRLTVL.

This chain joins TRBV10-2 and TRBJ1-2, with 7 bases matching TRBD1. The V and J ends lost 4 bases and 4 bases, in that order; junction bases with no gene match: 12. Germline V gene sequence: CDR1 WSHSY, CDR2 SAAADI. CDR3 length: 16 amino acids. The DNA of the CDR3 is TGCGCCAGCAGTGGGACAGGTCCTGAGACTCCCTATGGCTACACCTTC. It translates to CASSGTGPETPYGYTF.

V and J are TRBV9 and TRBJ2-1; 13 bases are a match to TRBD2. The CDR3 covers 19 residues. The junction had 14 bases not matched to a gene; V was cut back by 4 bases and J by 4 bases. CDR1 is SGDLS and CDR2 is YYNGEE in the germline V gene. The CDR3 loop is CASSLWTSGGHTHYNEQFF. The CDR3 DNA sequence: TGTGCCAGCAGCCTCTGGACTAGCGGGGGCCATACGCATTACAATGAGCAGTTCTTC.

The chain joins TRBV2 to TRBJ1-3, with D possibly TRBD1 on 5 matching bases. In germline, CDR1 is SNHLY, CDR2 FYNNEI. There are 15 residues in the CDR3. V lost 4 bases and J lost 2, with 12 bases in between. CDR3 DNA: TGTGCCAGCAGTGGGGGCAGATACGCTGGAAACACCATATATTTT. Protein: CASSGGRYAGNTIYF.

The chain combines TRBV18 with TRBJ1-1; the match to TRBD1 covers 9 bases. This CDR3 spans 18 amino acids. V was pared by 1 base and J by 0 bases, with 9 bases of the junction left unmatched. Germline V gene data show CDR1 as KGHSH and CDR2 as LQKENI. The CDR3 DNA follows: TGTGCCAGCTCACCACGACAGGGGGTCTACCCGATGAACACTGAAGCTTTCTTT. This gives the protein CASSPRQGVYPMNTEAFF.

This chain links TRBV7-9 with TRBJ2-7; 10 nucleotides align to TRBD2. The CDR3 is made up of 14 amino acids. The V and J ends lost 6 bases and 0 bases, in that order; junction bases with no gene match: 2. The germline gives CDR1 SEHNR, CDR2 FQNEAQ (reference sequence). The CDR3 DNA is TGTGCCAGCAGGACTAGCGGGCTCTCCTACGAGCAGTACTTC. It encodes CASRTSGLSYEQYF.